This T cell receptor (beta chain) was sequenced during a study of CD8+CD57+ T cells in acquired aplastic anemia. Overall study context: DNA recovered from sorted CD4+ and CD8+ cells had a mean of 3.2 ug. Healthy donors averaged approximately 10 million reads for CD4+ cells.

The CDR3 has 11 amino acids. Germline CDR1 MNHNY, CDR2 SVGAGI (reference sequence). Comment on this clonotype: What it binds is not known. A much larger clone lies one base from this, so it may be a read error.

Study-level points and caveats: Both patients and controls carried the same twenty-nine CD8+ CDR3 sequences. No significant difference in CD8+ Simpson's diversity was found between patients and controls.

Researchers used genomic DNA as the template to profile TCR beta VDJ and CDR3. One entry per CDR3 protein results from TCRdb running MiXCR on the reads. The data show about 160,000 distinct CDR3 sequences, around 40% seen once. The specimen sequenced was sorted CD4+, CD8+, or CD8+CD57+ T cells (not recorded which) from PBMCs. This TCR was sampled from a human donor in good health. The chain employs TRBV6-6 and TRBJ2-5; D possibly corresponds to TRBD1 (6 bases). The CDR3 spells CASSDRGTQCF. The CDR3, as DNA: TGTGCCAGCTCGGACAGAGGGACCCAGTGCTTC.